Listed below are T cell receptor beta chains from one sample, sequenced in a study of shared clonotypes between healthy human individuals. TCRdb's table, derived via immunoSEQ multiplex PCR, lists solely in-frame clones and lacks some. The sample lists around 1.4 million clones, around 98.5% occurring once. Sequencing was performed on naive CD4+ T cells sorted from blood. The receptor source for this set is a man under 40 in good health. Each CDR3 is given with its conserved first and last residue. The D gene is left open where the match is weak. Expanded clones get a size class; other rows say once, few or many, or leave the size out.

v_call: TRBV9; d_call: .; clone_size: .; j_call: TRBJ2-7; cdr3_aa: CASSVGVRAYEQYF; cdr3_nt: TGTGCCAGCAGCGTAGGGGTCCGAGCCTACGAGCAGTACTTC
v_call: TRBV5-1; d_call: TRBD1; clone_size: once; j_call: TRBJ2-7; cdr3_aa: CASSEPQGRQFGEQYF; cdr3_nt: TGCGCCAGCAGCGAACCACAGGGGCGCCAGTTTGGCGAGCAGTACTTC
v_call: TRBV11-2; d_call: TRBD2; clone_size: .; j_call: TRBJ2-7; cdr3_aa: CASSSTAGPGLPVVVEQYF; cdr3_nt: TGTGCCAGCAGCTCAACCGCTGGGCCGGGACTACCAGTTGTTGTCGAGCAGTACTTC
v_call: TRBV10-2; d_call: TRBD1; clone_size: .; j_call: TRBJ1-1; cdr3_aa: CASSDHRGLNTEAFF; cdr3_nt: TGCGCCAGCAGTGACCACAGGGGACTAAACACTGAAGCTTTCTTT
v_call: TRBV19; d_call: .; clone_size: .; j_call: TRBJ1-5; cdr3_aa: CASSSEGLAQHF; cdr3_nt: TGTGCCAGTAGTAGCGAGGGATTGGCCCAGCATTTT
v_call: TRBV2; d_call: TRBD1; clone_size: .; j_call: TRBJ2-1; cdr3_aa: CASHPGTGLFF; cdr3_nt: TGTGCCAGCCATCCCGGGACAGGGCTGTTCTTC
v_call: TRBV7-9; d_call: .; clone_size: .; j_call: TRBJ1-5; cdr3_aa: CASSLAGSGGNQPQHF; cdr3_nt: TGTGCCAGCAGCTTAGCGGGTTCGGGGGGCAATCAGCCCCAGCATTTT
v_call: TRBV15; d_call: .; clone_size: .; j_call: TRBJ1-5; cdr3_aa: CATSRDSGDNQPQHF; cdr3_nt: TGTGCCACCAGCAGAGATTCAGGGGACAATCAGCCCCAGCATTTT
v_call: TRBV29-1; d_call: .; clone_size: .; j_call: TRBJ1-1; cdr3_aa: CSVGGGMNTEAFF; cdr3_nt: TGCAGCGTTGGAGGAGGCATGAACACTGAAGCTTTCTTT
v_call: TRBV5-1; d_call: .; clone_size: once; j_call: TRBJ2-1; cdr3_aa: CASSLEVYNEQFF; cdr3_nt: TGCGCCAGCAGCTTGGAGGTCTACAATGAGCAGTTCTTC
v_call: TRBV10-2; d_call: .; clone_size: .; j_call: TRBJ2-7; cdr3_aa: CASSPDRGEQYF; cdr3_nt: TGCGCCAGCAGCCCAGACAGAGGCGAGCAGTACTTC
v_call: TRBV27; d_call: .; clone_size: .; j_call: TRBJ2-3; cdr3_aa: CASAGYPTDTQYF; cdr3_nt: TGTGCCAGCGCAGGGTATCCGACAGATACGCAGTATTTT
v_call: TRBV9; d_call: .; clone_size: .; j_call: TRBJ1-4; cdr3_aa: CASSATPGGRNEKLFF; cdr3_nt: TGTGCCAGCAGCGCCACCCCCGGGGGGCGGAATGAAAAACTGTTTTTT
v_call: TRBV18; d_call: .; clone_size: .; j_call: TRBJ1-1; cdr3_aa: CASSLSGANTEAFF; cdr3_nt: TGTGCCAGCTCACTTTCAGGGGCGAACACTGAAGCTTTCTTT
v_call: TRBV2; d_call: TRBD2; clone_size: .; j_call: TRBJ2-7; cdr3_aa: CASSVLASGSYEQYF; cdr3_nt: TGTGCCAGCAGTGTATTGGCTAGCGGCAGCTACGAGCAGTACTTC
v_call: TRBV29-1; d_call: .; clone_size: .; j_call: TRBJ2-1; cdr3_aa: CSAAGQFF; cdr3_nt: TGCAGCGCCGCAGGGCAGTTCTTC
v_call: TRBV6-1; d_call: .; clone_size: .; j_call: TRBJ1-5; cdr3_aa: CASRGVDTNQPQHF; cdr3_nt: TGTGCCAGCAGGGGAGTGGATACCAATCAGCCCCAGCATTTT
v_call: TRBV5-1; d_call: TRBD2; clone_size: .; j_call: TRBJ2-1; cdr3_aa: CASSPLAGEGEQFF; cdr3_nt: TGCGCCAGCAGTCCTCTAGCGGGAGAGGGGGAGCAGTTCTTC
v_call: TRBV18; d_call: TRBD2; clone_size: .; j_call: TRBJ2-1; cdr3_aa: CASSPILAGDHEQFF; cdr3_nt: TGTGCCAGCTCACCAATCCTAGCGGGAGACCATGAGCAGTTCTTC
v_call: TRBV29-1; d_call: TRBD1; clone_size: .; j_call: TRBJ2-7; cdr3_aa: CSARTGVLYYEQYF; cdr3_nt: TGCAGCGCCCGGACAGGGGTCCTTTACTACGAGCAGTACTTC
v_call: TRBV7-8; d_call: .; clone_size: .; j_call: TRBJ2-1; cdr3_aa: CASGWGTPEQFF; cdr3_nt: TGTGCCAGCGGATGGGGGACACCCGAGCAGTTCTTC
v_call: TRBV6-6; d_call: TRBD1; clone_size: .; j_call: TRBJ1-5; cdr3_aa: CASSTGTVGQPQHF; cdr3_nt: TGTGCCAGCAGCACCGGGACAGTGGGCCAGCCCCAGCATTTT
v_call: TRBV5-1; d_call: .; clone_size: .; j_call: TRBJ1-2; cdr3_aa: CASSRGGANYGYTF; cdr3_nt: TGCGCCAGCAGCCGGGGCGGCGCCAACTATGGCTACACCTTC
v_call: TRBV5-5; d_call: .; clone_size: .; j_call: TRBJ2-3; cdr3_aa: CASSLTQIYTDTQYF; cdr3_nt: TGTGCCAGCAGCTTGACACAGATCTACACAGATACGCAGTATTTT
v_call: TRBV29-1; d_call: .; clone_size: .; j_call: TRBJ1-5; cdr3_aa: CSVVVGGGQPQHF; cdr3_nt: TGCAGCGTTGTGGTGGGGGGCGGTCAGCCCCAGCATTTT
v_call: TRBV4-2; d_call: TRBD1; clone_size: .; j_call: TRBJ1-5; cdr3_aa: CASSQNPTGGYSNQPQHF; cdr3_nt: TGTGCCAGCAGCCAAAACCCGACAGGGGGTTATAGCAATCAGCCCCAGCATTTT
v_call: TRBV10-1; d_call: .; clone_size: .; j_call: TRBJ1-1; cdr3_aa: CASSDGRRNTEAFF; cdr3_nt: TGCGCCAGCAGTGATGGCAGGAGGAACACTGAAGCTTTCTTT
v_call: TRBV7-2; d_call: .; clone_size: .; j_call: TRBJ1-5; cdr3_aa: CASSLGSLNQPQHF; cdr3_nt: TGTGCCAGCAGCTTGGGGAGCCTCAATCAGCCCCAGCATTTT
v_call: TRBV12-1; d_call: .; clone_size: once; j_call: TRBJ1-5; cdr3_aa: CASILCMDGRLKGIQPQHF; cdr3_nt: TGTGCCAGCATCCTTTGCATGGATGGGCGCCTCAAGGGTATCCAGCCCCAGCATTTT
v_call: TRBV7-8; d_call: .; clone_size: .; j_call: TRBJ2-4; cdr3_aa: CASSLHRDRGLAKNIQYF; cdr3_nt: TGTGCCAGCAGCTTGCACAGGGACCGGGGTTTGGCCAAAAACATTCAGTACTTC
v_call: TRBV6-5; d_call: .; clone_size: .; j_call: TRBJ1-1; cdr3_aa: CASSYPGHIEAFF; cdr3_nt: TGTGCCAGCAGTTACCCGGGACACATTGAAGCTTTCTTT
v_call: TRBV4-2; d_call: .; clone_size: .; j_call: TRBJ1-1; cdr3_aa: CASSQDGATANTEAFF; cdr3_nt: TGTGCCAGCAGCCAAGATGGGGCCACAGCGAACACTGAAGCTTTCTTT
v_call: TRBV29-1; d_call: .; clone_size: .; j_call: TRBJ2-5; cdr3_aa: CSVRLTSVETQYF; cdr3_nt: TGCAGCGTTCGCCTAACTAGTGTGGAGACCCAGTACTTC
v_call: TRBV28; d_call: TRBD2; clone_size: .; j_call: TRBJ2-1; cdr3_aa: CASSFHASGKGIEQFF; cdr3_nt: TGTGCCAGCAGTTTTCATGCTAGCGGGAAAGGTATCGAGCAGTTCTTC
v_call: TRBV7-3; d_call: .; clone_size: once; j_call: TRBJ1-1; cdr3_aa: CASSLRGQTEAFF; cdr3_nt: TGTGCCAGCAGCTTACGGGGTCAGACTGAAGCTTTCTTT
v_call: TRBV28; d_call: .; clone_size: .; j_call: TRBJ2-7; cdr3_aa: CASSLLSGEQYF; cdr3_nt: TGTGCCAGCAGTTTACTCAGCGGCGAGCAGTACTTC
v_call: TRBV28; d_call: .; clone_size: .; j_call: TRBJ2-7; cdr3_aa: CASSLRQYEQYF; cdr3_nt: TGTGCCAGCAGTTTGAGGCAGTACGAGCAGTACTTC
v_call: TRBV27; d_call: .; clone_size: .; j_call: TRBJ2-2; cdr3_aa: CASSPASSPNTGELFF; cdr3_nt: TGTGCCAGCAGTCCCGCGTCTTCTCCGAACACCGGGGAGCTGTTTTTT
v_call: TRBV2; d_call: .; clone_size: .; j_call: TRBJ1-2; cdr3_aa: CASSVTVLYGYTF; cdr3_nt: TGTGCCAGCAGCGTGACAGTATTATATGGCTACACCTTC